Below, 16 T cell receptor beta chains from the same sample are listed, as sequenced in a study of cytomegalovirus exposure and HLA in healthy donors. Primers for the PCR totalled 60 Vbeta and 13 Jbeta. Method: immunoSEQ multiplex PCR; TCRdb's copy keeps in-frame clones and lacks some. The sample contains about 130,000 clones, around 80% of which appear only once. The sample taken for sequencing was PBMCs. The receptors were sampled from a female donor in good health and CMV-seronegative.

The genes are TRBV12-5 and TRBJ2-1; D is undetermined. V dropped 3 bases and J dropped 9 bases, with 12 bases sitting between them. CDR1 and CDR2 (germline): LGHNT, FRNRAP. The CDR3 is 13 residues long. CDR3 in amino acids: CASGFRLYGEQFF. Here the CDR3 DNA reads TGTGCTAGTGGTTTCCGCCTCTACGGTGAGCAGTTCTTC. The full variable domain, rest sourced from reference TRBV12-5 and TRBJ2-1, is DARVTQTPRHKVTEMGQEVTMRCQPILGHNTVFWYRQTMMQGLELLAYFRNRAPLDDSGMPKDRFSAEMPDATLATLKIQPSEPRDSAVYFCASGFRLYGEQFFGPGTRLTVL.

The chain links TRBV5-4 to TRBJ1-1; D is possibly TRBD1 (6 bases). The V gene lost 6 bases and the J gene lost 3 bases, with 15 bases spanning the gap. Germline CDR1 is SGHNT and CDR2 is YYREEE (reference sequence). The CDR3 is made up of 14 amino acids. CDR3 DNA: TGTGCCAGCAACCCAGGGGTTCCGGACACTGAAGCTTTCTTT. This translates into CASNPGVPDTEAFF.

The chain joins TRBV30 to TRBJ2-1, with 10 bases aligning to TRBD2. CDR1 GTSNPN and CDR2 SVGIG come from the germline V gene (reference sequence). The CDR3 length is 15 residues. The trim removed 0 bases at V and 8 bases at J, leaving 7 bases unmatched. The CDR3 DNA follows: TGTGCCTGGAGTGTACTTGGGACTAGCGTCGATGAGCAGTTCTTC. It yields the protein CAWSVLGTSVDEQFF.

The chain carries TRBV20-1 and TRBJ1-1, with D hard to call. V lost 6 bases and J 7 bases, leaving 12 bases between the germline ends. Germline V CDR1 and CDR2: DFQATT, SNEGSKA (reference sequence). This CDR3 spans 11 amino acids. The CDR3 loop reads CSAPRRGEAFF. The CDR3 nucleotides read TGCAGTGCCCCTCGGCGGGGTGAAGCTTTCTTT.

This sequence joins TRBV4-2 and TRBJ2-7; a possible D gene is TRBD2 (6 bases). This CDR3 region has 17 residues. Germline V lookup: CDR1 LGHNA, CDR2 YNFKEQ. Trimming removed 4 bases from V and 0 bases from J, with 19 bases in between. The CDR3 is CASSLLAQGRGSYEQYF. The CDR3, as DNA: TGTGCCAGCAGCCTCTTGGCGCAAGGGCGGGGCTCCTACGAGCAGTACTTC.

V is TRBV7-9 and J is TRBJ2-3, with D maybe TRBD2 (6 bases). With 5 bases removed from V and 2 bases from J, the gap between germline ends came to 14 bases. CDR1 and CDR2 (germline): SEHNR, FQNEAQ (reference sequence). The CDR3 has 15 amino acids. The CDR3 is CASSPPGGPTDTQYF. CDR3 in DNA: TGTGCCAGCAGCCCCCCAGGAGGGCCCACAGATACGCAGTATTTT.

V gene TRBV21-1 combines with J gene TRBJ1-5. TRBV21-1 is marked as a pseudogene. This CDR3 spans 17 amino acids. CDR3 DNA sequence: TGTGCCAGCAGCAAAGGCTGGCCCCGGGATGCCAATCAGCCCCAGCATTTT. Translating gives CASSKGWPRDANQPQHF.

This chain's CDR3 is CAGARPGLGHF. CDR3 DNA sequence: TGTGCCGGGGCTAGACCGGGCCTCGGGCATTTT. This chain joins TRBV21-1 and TRBJ1-5; the table's TRBD1 call for D was not verified on the DNA. TRBV21-1 is given as a pseudogene. CDR3 length: 11 amino acids.

The chain links TRBV10-3 to TRBJ1-1; the match to TRBD1 covers 10 bases. The CDR3 consists of 16 residues. Germline-derived CDR1 and CDR2 are ENHRY and SYGVKD. The ends lost 1 base at V and 7 bases at J; junction bases unmatched: 9. CDR3 sequence (DNA): TGTGCCATCAGTGAGTATCAGGGACAGGGGAGGAATGAAGCTTTCTTT. This codes for CAISEYQGQGRNEAFF.

The chain employs TRBV15 and TRBJ1-2; 12 positions agree with TRBD1. Germline CDR1 is LNHNV and CDR2 is YYDKDF (reference sequence). Unmatched junction bases numbered 10, after V lost 3 bases and J lost 2 bases. The CDR3 spans 18 residues. As DNA, the CDR3 is TGTGCCACCAGCAGGGAAATTAGGGACAGGGGGCGCAACTATGGCTACACCTTC. Translated: CATSREIRDRGRNYGYTF.

The chain couples TRBV4-3 to TRBJ1-1, with TRBD1 as a possible D gene (5 bases). Trimming stripped 0 bases from V and 3 bases from J, with 11 bases between. The CDR3 has 15 residues. Germline-derived CDR1 and CDR2 are LGHNA and YSLEER. This chain's CDR3 is CASSQDSGGYTEAFF. CDR3 sequence (DNA): TGCGCCAGCAGCCAAGATTCGGGGGGATACACTGAAGCTTTCTTT.

V and J are TRBV6-6 and TRBJ2-3; a weak D match, TRBD1 (6 bases). V was shortened by 2 bases and J by 3 bases, with 9 bases between the two germline ends. The CDR3 runs 14 residues. CDR1 is MNHNY and CDR2 is SVGAGI in the germline V gene (reference sequence). CDR3 amino acids: CASSYNRETDTQYF. The CDR3 DNA sequence: TGTGCCAGCAGTTACAACAGGGAAACAGATACGCAGTATTTT.

This clone turned up a few times. The V and J genes are TRBV6-5 and TRBJ1-4; perhaps TRBD1 as D (6 bases). CDR3 length: 12 amino acids. V was trimmed by 2 bases and J by 8 bases, leaving 6 bases between them. From germline, CDR1 is MNHEY and CDR2 SVGAGI. This CDR3 is CASSYDREKLFF. The CDR3 DNA reads TGTGCCAGCAGTTACGACAGGGAAAAACTGTTTTTT.

This rearrangement joins TRBV19 to TRBJ2-1, with unresolved D. V lost 5 bases, J lost 5 bases, and 10 bases lay in between. CDR1 and CDR2 from the germline V gene are LNHDA and SQIVND (reference sequence). The CDR3 consists of 13 residues. DNA for the CDR3: TGTGCCAGTAGTTCGGTCGAGGACAATGAGCAGTTCTTC. Its protein is CASSSVEDNEQFF.

The chain has TRBV18 and TRBJ1-1; 9 bases fit TRBD1. The CDR3 runs 14 residues. Germline V gene sequence: CDR1 KGHSH, CDR2 LQKENI. V gave up 6 bases and J gave up 10 bases; unmatched junction bases: 12. This CDR3 is CASSLRDRDGVAFF. CDR3 bases: TGTGCCAGCTCGCTCCGGGACAGGGATGGTGTAGCTTTCTTT. Full variable domain (outside the CDR3, taken from reference TRBV18 and TRBJ1-1): NAGVMQNPRHLVRRRGQEARLRCSPMKGHSHVYWYRQLPEEGLKFMVYLQKENIIDESGMPKERFSAEFPKEGPSILRIQQVVRGDSAAYFCASSLRDRDGVAFFGQGTRLTVV.

The chain links TRBV6-6 to TRBJ1-5, with no clear D. Per germline, CDR1 MNHNY and CDR2 SVGAGI (reference sequence). Trimming took 2 bases from V and 6 from J, leaving 11 bases between them. The CDR3 runs to 14 residues. CDR3 sequence (DNA): TGTGCCAGCAGTTACGTACGGGAGGGTCAGCCCCAGCATTTT. It translates to CASSYVREGQPQHF.